The 10 T cell receptor beta chains presented below share a single source sample, sequenced in a study of T cells in Graves' hyperthyroidism and ophthalmopathy. There were TCR beta CDR3 regions amplified from RNA transcripts. With the HTBI primer set, the TCR CDR3 went through a first round of RT-PCR. TCRdb passed the multiplex PCR reads through MiXCR, listing each CDR3 protein once. The table lists approximately 700,000 distinct CDR3 sequences, approximately 16% of them singletons. The sample taken for sequencing was blood. The origin of the receptors is a man aged 18 to 30 with Graves' hyperthyroidism.

This clonotype has at least ten counts. The V gene is TRBV28, the J gene TRBJ2-3; 9 bases line up with TRBD2. The length of the CDR3 is 16 residues. CDR1 MDHEN and CDR2 SYDVKM come from the germline V gene. V dropped 3 bases and J dropped 0; count of bases not matched to a gene: 4. The CDR3 nucleotides are TGTGCCAGCAGTTTCCCACTAGCGGGCAGCACAGATACGCAGTATTTT. Encoded protein: CASSFPLAGSTDTQYF.

This clonotype was detected a few times. V usage is TRBV28 and J usage is TRBJ2-7; the match to TRBD2 covers 8 bases. V was pared by 5 bases and J by 2 bases, with 26 bases of the junction left unmatched. The V gene's germline CDR1 is MDHEN and CDR2 SYDVKM. The CDR3 has 21 residues. The CDR3 DNA sequence: TGTGCCAGCAGTACCCTCCTGATGGGCGGGGAAAATAGCGGGGACCCCTACGAGCAGTACTTC. It is translated as CASSTLLMGGENSGDPYEQYF.

This clonotype has only a few counts. The chain has TRBV24-1 and TRBJ2-7; the D is unclear. V was shortened by 6 bases and J by 0 bases, with 8 bases between the two germline ends. There are 13 residues in the CDR3. Germline assignment: CDR1 KGHDR and CDR2 SFDVKD. The CDR3 is CATSLSNSYEQYF. For the CDR3, the DNA is TGTGCCACCAGTCTTAGTAACTCCTACGAGCAGTACTTC.

There are many counts of this clonotype. This sequence joins TRBV28 and TRBJ1-1; D perhaps matches TRBD1 (5 bases). This CDR3 contains 15 residues. Germline CDR1 reads MDHEN; CDR2 reads SYDVKM. Trimming removed 7 bases from V and 5 bases from J, with 20 bases in between. In DNA, the CDR3 is TGTGCCAGCACCATCTCGGGGGGGGAAGAAACTGAAGCTTTCTTT. Protein sequence: CASTISGGEETEAFF. Combining the CDR3 with reference TRBV28 and TRBJ1-1 gives the whole variable domain DVKVTQSSRYLVKRTGEKVFLECVQDMDHENMFWYRQDPGLGLRLIYFSYDVKMKEKGDIPEGYSVSREKKERFSLILESASTNQTSMYLCASTISGGEETEAFFGQGTRLTVV.

In its sample, this clonotype was seen many times. The chain couples TRBV28 to TRBJ2-3; tentative D call: TRBD1 (6 bases). The germline CDR1 and CDR2 sequences are MDHEN and SYDVKM. The CDR3 loop spans 16 amino acids. V shed 4 bases and J shed 2 bases, with 16 bases lying between them. CDR3 nucleotide sequence: TGTGCCAGCAGTTCACCGGGACACCCAACCACAGATACGCAGTATTTT. Translating it yields CASSSPGHPTTDTQYF.

This clonotype was observed a few times. The rearrangement links TRBV18 to TRBJ2-7, with 9 positions matching TRBD1. Unmatched junction bases numbered 6, after V lost 0 bases and J lost 3 bases. The CDR3 loop spans 16 amino acids. The germline gives CDR1 KGHSH, CDR2 LQKENI. In DNA, the CDR3 is TGTGCCAGCTCACCACCGGCGAAGGACAGGGGCTACGAGCAGTACTTC. Protein product: CASSPPAKDRGYEQYF.

The chain joins TRBV6-9 to TRBJ2-7; a possible D gene is TRBD2 (5 bases). V shed 3 bases and J shed 3 bases, with 15 bases lying between them. Germline V CDR1 and CDR2: MNHGY, SVAAGI. The CDR3 covers 15 residues. CDR3 sequence: CASSYPGLALYEQYF. CDR3 DNA sequence: TGTGCCAGCAGTTACCCAGGACTCGCCCTCTACGAGCAGTACTTC.

The chain carries TRBV5-1 and TRBJ2-2; D unresolved. CDR1 is SGHRS, CDR2 YFSETQ, per germline. V gave up 2 bases and J gave up 3 bases, with 11 bases separating them. CDR3 length: 15 amino acids. The CDR3 DNA follows: TGCGCCAGCAGCTTACTCCCTAGAGACACCGGGGAGCTGTTTTTT. Residues: CASSLLPRDTGELFF.

This clonotype was seen repeatedly, ten times or more. This chain connects TRBV7-2 to TRBJ1-1, with a tentative D call TRBD1 (5 bases). The CDR3 runs to 13 residues. Trimming cost V 4 bases and J 5 bases, with 11 bases left between them. Germline CDR1 is SGHTA and CDR2 is FQGNSA. CDR3: CASSSGAGTEAFF. CDR3 sequence (DNA): TGTGCCAGCAGCTCTGGGGCAGGGACTGAAGCTTTCTTT.

This clonotype was detected many times. V and J are TRBV30 and TRBJ2-7; D unresolved. V lost 4 bases to trimming and J lost 3 bases, with 13 bases between them. CDR1 is GTSNPN and CDR2 is SVGIG in the germline V gene (reference sequence). This CDR3 has 13 amino acids. The chain's CDR3 is CAWNGRSYYEQYF. The CDR3 DNA sequence: TGTGCCTGGAATGGACGGAGCTACTACGAGCAGTACTTC. The variable domain in full, completed from reference TRBV30 and TRBJ2-7, reads SQTIHQWPATLVQPVGSPLSLECTVEGTSNPNLYWYRQAAGRGLQLLFYSVGIGQISSEVPQNLSASRPQDRQFILSSKKLLLSDSGFYLCAWNGRSYYEQYFGPGTRLTVT.